The 31 T cell receptor beta chains listed next were all sequenced from one sample in a study of cytomegalovirus exposure and HLA in healthy donors. Primers for the PCR totalled 60 Vbeta and 13 Jbeta. Produced via immunoSEQ multiplex PCR; TCRdb's table is partial and in-frame only. The table records around 170,000 clones, about 80% of them present only once. Sequenced input: PBMCs. These receptors were obtained from a woman aged 45-60 years in good health and CMV-seropositive.

This sequence joins TRBV9 and TRBJ2-2; 11 positions agree with TRBD2. CDR3 length: 18 residues. In germline, CDR1 is SGDLS, CDR2 YYNGEE. The V and J ends lost 4 bases and 0 bases, in that order; junction bases with no gene match: 8. CDR3: CASSPHLAGGANTGELFF. The CDR3 DNA sequence: TGTGCCAGCAGCCCACACCTAGCGGGGGGCGCGAACACCGGGGAGCTGTTTTTT.

The genes are TRBV6-1 and TRBJ1-2, with D tentatively TRBD1 (5 bases). The germline V and J ends were trimmed by 2 bases and 4 bases, with 14 bases remaining between them. Germline lookup yields CDR1 MNHNS and CDR2 SASEGT. CDR3 length equals 15 residues. The CDR3 bases are TGTGCCAGCAGTGAAATTAGGGGATCGAGCTATGGCTACACCTTC. This sequence encodes CASSEIRGSSYGYTF.

The gene calls are TRBV4-2 and TRBJ2-3; 7 bases are a match to TRBD1. The germline CDR1 and CDR2 sequences are LGHNA and YNFKEQ. V trimming: 0 bases; J trimming: 0 bases; junction bases outside the gene matches: 3. This CDR3 has 16 residues. CDR3 amino acids: CASSQDRGLSTDTQYF. CDR3 in DNA: TGTGCCAGCAGCCAAGATAGGGGGCTGAGCACAGATACGCAGTATTTT.

The V and J genes are TRBV11-2 and TRBJ2-1; TRBD2 aligns across 15 bases. After removal of 6 bases from V and 7 bases from J, the junction contained 7 bases not matched to a gene. CDR1 SGHAT and CDR2 FQNNGV come from the germline V gene. This CDR3 region has 16 residues. The CDR3 DNA reads TGTGCCAGCAGTTTTGAAGGGACTAGCGGGAGGAATGAGCAGTTCTTC. Protein: CASSFEGTSGRNEQFF.

The chain has TRBV11-2 and TRBJ1-3; D not certain. This CDR3 region has 14 residues. Deletions cut 4 bases from V and 4 bases from J, with 11 bases between. Germline-derived CDR1 and CDR2 are SGHAT and FQNNGV. CDR3 nucleotide sequence: TGTGCCAGCAGCTACATCGCGGGAGGAAACACCATATATTTT. Protein sequence: CASSYIAGGNTIYF.

This clone was seen once. The J gene is TRBJ1-3, the V gene TRBV28, with 7 bases identical to TRBD1. This CDR3 spans 15 amino acids. The germline V gene encodes CDR1 MDHEN and CDR2 SYDVKM. J gave up 4 bases and V 6 bases, and 9 bases lay outside the gene matches. CDR3: CASRPTGMSGNTIYF. CDR3 sequence (DNA): TGTGCCAGCAGGCCGACAGGGATGAGCGGAAACACCATATATTTT.

The CDR3: CSASEGLAGMDTQYF. As DNA, the CDR3 is TGCAGCGCCTCTGAGGGGCTAGCGGGGATGGATACGCAGTATTTT. The gene calls are TRBV29-1 and TRBJ2-3; 9 bases line up with TRBD2. The CDR3 runs to 15 residues. CDR1 is SQVTM, CDR2 ANQGSEA, per germline. V shed 7 bases and J 6 bases; nucleotides not matched to a gene: 14.

The chain has TRBV7-2 and TRBJ1-3; TRBD1 matches at 9 bases. Trimming at V came to 1 base and at J to 2 bases, leaving 0 bases not matched to a gene. The CDR3 totals 15 residues. Germline lookup yields CDR1 SGHTA and CDR2 FQGNSA. Written as DNA, the CDR3 is TGTGCCAGCAGCTTAGACAGGGGGCCTGGAAACACCATATATTTT. It is translated as CASSLDRGPGNTIYF.

This chain uses TRBV11-1 with TRBJ1-1, with TRBD1 identical over 8 bases. Germline V CDR1 and CDR2: SGHAT, FQDESV (reference sequence). The CDR3 extends over 14 amino acids. With V trimmed by 3 bases and J by 3 bases, 3 bases remained unmatched. The CDR3 here is CASSFQGAYTEAFF. The CDR3 bases are TGTGCCAGCAGCTTCCAGGGGGCCTACACTGAAGCTTTCTTT. The complete variable domain, with remaining parts taken from reference TRBV11-1 and TRBJ1-1, reads EAEVAQSPRYKITEKSQAVAFWCDPISGHATLYWYRQILGQGPELLVQFQDESVVDDSQLPKDRFSAERLKGVDSTLKIQPAELGDSAMYLCASSFQGAYTEAFFGQGTRLTVV.

This rearrangement joins TRBV15 to TRBJ1-2; D not resolved. Deletions cut 1 base from V and 3 bases from J, with 12 bases between. Germline CDR1 LNHNV, CDR2 YYDKDF (reference sequence). This CDR3 is 15 amino acids long. The CDR3 DNA reads as TGTGCCACCAGCAGAGGCGGGGAAATATACTATGGCTACACCTTC. As protein: CATSRGGEIYYGYTF.

The rearrangement joins TRBV13 to TRBJ2-3, with 8 bases identical to TRBD2. This CDR3 has 14 residues. V lost 3 bases to trimming and J lost 9 bases; unmatched junction nucleotides: 8. Germline V gene lookup returns CDR1 PRHDT and CDR2 FYEKMQ (reference sequence). In nucleotides, the CDR3 is TGTGCCAGCAGCTTGGAGCTAGCGGGTCCGACGCAGTATTTT. Encoded protein: CASSLELAGPTQYF.

The chain combines TRBV7-2 with TRBJ2-3; D gene unclear. In germline, CDR1 is SGHTA, CDR2 FQGNSA. Trimming left V 3 bases short and J 7 bases short, with 8 bases between. The CDR3 runs to 12 residues. The CDR3 reads CASSFRGYTQYF. Written as DNA, the CDR3 is TGTGCCAGCAGCTTTCGAGGCTATACGCAGTATTTT.

This rearrangement joins TRBV20-1 to TRBJ1-2; D gene uncertain. Germline V lookup: CDR1 DFQATT, CDR2 SNEGSKA (reference sequence). This CDR3 spans 10 amino acids. The germline V and J ends were trimmed by 6 bases and 6 bases, with 8 bases remaining between them. The chain's CDR3 is CSAGLNGYTF. The CDR3, as DNA: TGCAGTGCCGGTTTAAATGGCTACACCTTC.

The J gene is TRBJ2-4, the V gene TRBV5-5, with D maybe TRBD2 (5 bases). The CDR3 sequence is 16 residues long. V shed 2 bases and J shed 6 bases, with 18 bases lying between them. Germline V lookup: CDR1 SGHKS, CDR2 YYEKEE (reference sequence). CDR3 in DNA: TGTGCCAGCAGCTTCGGGGTTCGGGCGGAAGTAAACATTCAGTACTTC. Translating it yields CASSFGVRAEVNIQYF.

The chain links TRBV28 to TRBJ1-1; D ambiguous. Trimming stripped 8 bases from V and 3 bases from J, with 13 bases between. Germline V gene lookup returns CDR1 MDHEN and CDR2 SYDVKM. The CDR3 has 13 amino acids. The CDR3 reads CASYIRPDTEAFF. CDR3 nucleotides: TGTGCCAGCTATATTCGTCCGGACACTGAAGCTTTCTTT.

The V gene is TRBV7-2, the J gene TRBJ2-5; 10 bases match TRBD2. The CDR3 loop spans 14 amino acids. The germline CDR1 and CDR2 sequences are SGHTA and FQGNSA. J gave up 5 bases and V 6 bases, and 6 bases lay outside the gene matches. This CDR3 is CASRERGGRETQYF. The CDR3 nucleotides read TGTGCCAGCAGGGAGCGGGGGGGTAGGGAGACCCAGTACTTC.

This clone was detected a few times. The J gene is TRBJ2-7, the V gene TRBV28, with D possibly matching TRBD2 (5 bases). CDR1 is MDHEN and CDR2 is SYDVKM in the germline V gene. Trimming pared 1 base from V and 4 bases from J, leaving 11 bases between. The CDR3 is made up of 14 amino acids. The DNA for the CDR3 is TGTGCCAGCAGTTTATTCCCCGGGAAATACGAGCAGTACTTC. The encoded protein is CASSLFPGKYEQYF.

The rearrangement uses TRBV27 and TRBJ1-4; D remains unclear. Germline V gives CDR1 MNHEY, CDR2 SMNVEV (reference sequence). The length of the CDR3 is 13 residues. The CDR3 protein is CATAIATNEKLFF. Here the CDR3 DNA reads TGTGCAACAGCCATTGCAACTAATGAAAAACTGTTTTTT.

To note about this clone: A read error may produce the germline difference seen at one junction end. The gene calls are TRBV7-9 and TRBJ2-7, with a tentative D call TRBD2 (5 bases). The germline V gene has CDR1 SEHNR and CDR2 FQNEAQ (reference sequence). The CDR3 loop spans 14 amino acids. CDR3 sequence reads: CSSSLTGITYEQYF. CDR3 sequence (DNA): TGTTCCAGCAGCCTTACGGGGATCACCTACGAGCAGTACTTC.

The chain links TRBV19 to TRBJ2-7, with TRBD1 as a possible D gene (6 bases). The germline V and J ends were trimmed by 2 bases and 1 base, with 12 bases remaining between them. This CDR3 is 15 amino acids long. In germline, CDR1 is LNHDA, CDR2 SQIVND (reference sequence). The CDR3, as DNA: TGTGCCAGTAGTATATCAGCGAGGGGGTCCTACGAGCAGTACTTC. Translating it yields CASSISARGSYEQYF.

The V and J genes are TRBV5-5 and TRBJ2-7; TRBD2 matches 12 bases. The germline CDR1 and CDR2 sequences are SGHKS and YYEKEE (reference sequence). Trimming cost V 0 bases and J 2 bases; bases outside gene matches: 6. CDR3 length: 17 residues. CDR3 DNA sequence: TGTGCCAGCAGCTTGGGCCCAACTAGCGGGAGGACCTACGAGCAGTACTTC. Its protein is CASSLGPTSGRTYEQYF.

The CDR3: CASSLAWQDYGYTF. The CDR3 DNA is TGTGCCAGCAGCTTAGCGTGGCAGGACTATGGCTACACCTTC. The chain combines TRBV7-2 with TRBJ1-2; D call uncertain. With 0 bases removed from V and 3 bases from J, the gap between germline ends came to 8 bases. The CDR3 spans 14 residues. Germline V lookup: CDR1 SGHTA, CDR2 FQGNSA.

The genes are TRBV2 and TRBJ1-5; TRBD1 might be the D (6 bases). The CDR3 loop spans 15 amino acids. Between the trimmed V and J ends, which lost 6 bases and 4 bases, there was a span of 16 bases. The germline CDR1 and CDR2 sequences are SNHLY and FYNNEI. The CDR3 coding sequence is TGTGCCAGCAGCTCCACCCCCAGGGGAAATCAGCCCCAGCATTTT. Its translation is CASSSTPRGNQPQHF.

The chain couples TRBV11-3 to TRBJ2-3; D is unclear. Trimming removed 2 bases from V and 5 bases from J, with 8 bases in between. Germline V gives CDR1 SGHNT, CDR2 YENEEA. There are 13 residues in the CDR3. This CDR3 reads CASSLKPVDTQYF. CDR3 nucleotides: TGTGCCAGCAGCTTAAAGCCGGTAGATACGCAGTATTTT.

CDR3 amino acids: CASSFTGGRGYTF. The CDR3, as DNA: TGTGCCAGCAGCTTTACAGGGGGACGGGGCTACACCTTC. The chain recombines TRBV7-2 with TRBJ1-2, with 8 bases that match TRBD1. V shed 3 bases and J 8 bases; nucleotides not matched to a gene: 5. The CDR3 spans 13 residues. Germline loops: CDR1 SGHTA, CDR2 FQGNSA.

Points on this clone: The junction does not match germline at one end; this may be a read error. The rearrangement links TRBV7-9 to TRBJ1-2; 9 bases are a match to TRBD1. The CDR3 is 16 amino acids. Germline loops: CDR1 SEHNR, CDR2 FQNEAQ (reference sequence). CDR3 sequence reads: CSSSPGTGLSSQGYTF. In DNA, the CDR3 is TGTTCCAGCAGTCCCGGGACAGGGTTAAGCTCACAGGGCTACACCTTC. Supplemented by reference TRBV7-9 and TRBJ1-2, the full variable domain reads DTGVSQNPRHKITKRGQNVTFRCDPISEHNRLYWYRQTLGQGPEFLTYFQNEAQLEKSRLLSDRFSAERPKGSFSTLEIQRTEQGDSAMYLCSSSPGTGLSSQGYTFGSGTRLTVV.

The chain carries TRBV28 and TRBJ2-2; 10 positions match TRBD1. The CDR3 totals 13 residues. The V gene end was trimmed by 8 bases and the J gene end by 7 bases; junction bases not matched to a gene: 4. Germline V gene sequence: CDR1 MDHEN, CDR2 SYDVKM. CDR3 residues: CASRTGGVGELFF. DNA of the CDR3: TGTGCCAGCCGGACAGGGGGGGTCGGGGAGCTGTTTTTT.

The rearrangement links TRBV4-2 to TRBJ2-4, with 7 nucleotides matching TRBD1. Trimming removed 4 bases from V and 5 bases from J; junction bases left unmatched: 8. Germline V lookup: CDR1 LGHNA, CDR2 YNFKEQ. The CDR3 extends over 15 amino acids. The CDR3 reads CASSLQTGNQNIQYF. The CDR3 DNA sequence: TGTGCCAGCAGCCTCCAGACAGGGAACCAAAACATTCAGTACTTC.

V gene TRBV29-1 combines with J gene TRBJ2-5; tentatively, D is TRBD2 (6 bases). The end of the DNA is better explained by TRBJ2-7, so the J call may be wrong. CDR1 is SQVTM and CDR2 is ANQGSEA in the germline V gene. CDR3 size: 13 residues. This chain's CDR3 is CSVGGGSFYEQYF. DNA of the CDR3: TGCAGCGTTGGGGGAGGTTCGTTCTACGAGCAGTACTTC.

The V gene is TRBV27, the J gene TRBJ1-5; possible D gene TRBD1, 6 bases. CDR1 is MNHEY and CDR2 is SMNVEV in the germline V gene (reference sequence). The CDR3 loop spans 15 amino acids. V was shortened by 5 bases and J by 7 bases, with 18 bases between the two germline ends. CDR3: CASSLTSGEGQPQHF. CDR3 sequence (DNA): TGTGCCAGCAGTCTCACCTCAGGGGAAGGACAGCCCCAGCATTTT.

V usage is TRBV23-1 and J usage is TRBJ1-1; D is perhaps TRBD1 (5 bases). TRBV23-1 falls under the ORF class, with uncertain function. The length of the CDR3 is 14 residues. V shed 4 bases and J shed 1 base, with 10 bases lying between them. The CDR3 nucleotides read TGCGCCAGCAGTCGGGGCAGGGCGAACACTGAAGCTTTCTTT. It specifies CASSRGRANTEAFF.